These 32 T cell receptor beta chains share one sample of origin, sequenced in a study of T-cell reconstitution after alpha-beta-depleted transplantation in children. During its preparation, the TCRbeta library received unique molecular identifiers. TCRdb re-called the PCR reads through MiXCR, storing one row per CDR3 protein. The sample lists hundreds of thousands of distinct CDR3 sequences, roughly 16% occurring once. Specimen: PBMCs, mostly from graft donor cells, collected 360 days after TCRalphabeta/CD19-depleted stem cell transplant. These receptors originate from a male patient between 2 and 10 years old who had a stem cell transplant for acute lymphoblastic leukemia, so the T cells may come from the graft donor.

The genes are TRBV20-1 and TRBJ2-2; D remains unclear. CDR1 DFQATT and CDR2 SNEGSKA come from the germline V gene (reference sequence). This CDR3 comprises 15 residues. The germline V and J ends were trimmed by 5 bases and 0 bases, with 13 bases remaining between them. Written as DNA, the CDR3 is TGCAGTGCTCCCTTTTGGGATTCGAACACCGGGGAGCTGTTTTTT. This gives the protein CSAPFWDSNTGELFF.

The V call is TRBV30, the J call TRBJ2-5; no firm D call. There are 13 residues in the CDR3. Germline V gene lookup returns CDR1 GTSNPN and CDR2 SVGIG (reference sequence). Deletions cut 4 bases from V and 1 base from J, with 10 bases between. This CDR3 is CAWNPSRQETQYF. The CDR3 coding sequence is TGTGCCTGGAACCCCAGCCGCCAAGAGACCCAGTACTTC.

This clonotype appeared many times. V is TRBV29-1 and J is TRBJ2-3; D might be TRBD2 (6 bases). CDR3 length: 15 amino acids. CDR1 is SQVTM and CDR2 is ANQGSEA in the germline V gene. Trimming removed 6 bases at V and 6 bases at J, with 22 bases between. In DNA form, the CDR3 reads TGCAGCGTCGCAGAGTCACTAGCCCTCCGGGATACGCAGTATTTT. Encoded protein: CSVAESLALRDTQYF.

CDR3 DNA sequence: TGTGCCACCAGTGATTTGGCGGATACGCAGTATTTT. This codes for CATSDLADTQYF. This sequence joins TRBV24-1 and TRBJ2-3; no clear D gene. The CDR3 loop spans 12 amino acids. Germline V gene sequence: CDR1 KGHDR, CDR2 SFDVKD. The germline V and J ends were trimmed by 0 bases and 6 bases, with 3 bases remaining between them.

This clonotype has a handful of counts. CDR3 nucleotide sequence: TGCAGCGTTGAATTTACTGAGGGCTCCTACGAGCAGTACTTC. It translates to CSVEFTEGSYEQYF. V gene TRBV29-1 combines with J gene TRBJ2-7; D is possibly TRBD2 (5 bases). This CDR3 contains 14 residues. Germline V gene sequence: CDR1 SQVTM, CDR2 ANQGSEA. The V gene lost 2 bases and the J gene lost 0 bases, with 11 bases spanning the gap.

In its sample, this clonotype was seen many times. The rearrangement links TRBV12-3 or TRBV12-4 to TRBJ2-7; 8 positions agree with TRBD1. The CDR3 has 14 residues. The junction had 2 bases not matched to a gene; V was cut back by 1 base and J by 3 bases. The CDR3 DNA is TGTGCCAGCAGTTTAGGACAGGGGAACTACGAGCAGTACTTC. Amino acids: CASSLGQGNYEQYF.

This clonotype has only a few counts. J is TRBJ2-7 and V is TRBV7-8, with D tentatively TRBD1 or TRBD2 (8 bases each). This CDR3 has 18 amino acids. CDR1 is SGHVS and CDR2 is FQNEAQ in the germline V gene. Trimming took 5 bases from V and 2 from J, leaving 25 bases between them. DNA of the CDR3: TGTGCCAGCAGCGGCAGAAGGTTAGCGGGACAGGCTCCCTACGAGCAGTACTTC. The encoded protein is CASSGRRLAGQAPYEQYF.

The chain recombines TRBV12-3 or TRBV12-4 with TRBJ2-2; D is unresolved. V shed 1 base and J shed 6 bases, with 9 bases lying between them. This CDR3 has 14 amino acids. CDR3 amino acids: CASSLGGWAGELFF. The CDR3 nucleotides are TGTGCCAGCAGTTTAGGAGGATGGGCCGGGGAGCTGTTTTTT.

This clonotype has a handful of counts. This chain joins TRBV4-1 and TRBJ1-4; TRBD1 might be the D (5 bases). The CDR3 is 15 residues long. In germline, CDR1 is MGHRA, CDR2 YSYEKL. V lost 6 bases to trimming and J lost 0 bases, with 11 bases between them. The CDR3 reads CASRLQGATNEKLFF. The CDR3 coding sequence is TGCGCCAGCAGGCTGCAGGGCGCAACTAATGAAAAACTGTTTTTT.

This clonotype was observed at least ten times. V and J are TRBV3-1 and TRBJ2-1; possibly TRBD2 for D (6 bases). Trimming removed 5 bases at V and 4 bases at J, with 12 bases between. Per germline, CDR1 LGHDT and CDR2 YNNKEL (reference sequence). This CDR3 has 14 residues. This chain's CDR3 is CASSGRERYNEQFF. Written as DNA, the CDR3 is TGTGCCAGCAGCGGGCGGGAACGTTACAATGAGCAGTTCTTC.

This clonotype was detected ten times or more. The rearrangement uses TRBV5-5 and TRBJ2-7; 11 nucleotides agree with TRBD2. The germline V gene has CDR1 SGHKS and CDR2 YYEKEE (reference sequence). The V and J ends lost 4 bases and 3 bases, in that order; junction bases with no gene match: 6. CDR3 length: 15 amino acids. CDR3 DNA sequence: TGTGCCAGCAGCCCGCCGGGACTAGCGGACTACGAGCAGTACTTC. Amino acids: CASSPPGLADYEQYF. Combining the CDR3 with reference TRBV5-5 and TRBJ2-7 gives the whole variable domain DAGVTQSPTHLIKTRGQQVTLRCSPISGHKSVSWYQQVLGQGPQFIFQYYEKEERGRGNFPDRFSARQFPNYSSELNVNALLLGDSALYLCASSPPGLADYEQYFGPGTRLTVT.

This clonotype has a handful of counts. The chain has TRBV20-1 and TRBJ2-3; D tentatively fits TRBD1 or TRBD2 (5 bases each). The CDR3 length is 12 residues. V was shortened by 5 bases and J by 5 bases, with 11 bases between the two germline ends. Germline values: CDR1 DFQATT, CDR2 SNEGSKA (reference sequence). The CDR3 DNA reads as TGCAGTGCTGTATCTGGGGGAGATACGCAGTATTTT. Protein sequence: CSAVSGGDTQYF.

This clonotype was seen only a few times. The J gene is TRBJ1-1, the V gene TRBV6-1; TRBD1 aligns across 9 bases. The CDR3 has 13 amino acids. V shed 6 bases, J shed 7 bases, and the junction held 6 bases outside the gene matches. Germline V CDR1 and CDR2: MNHNS, SASEGT. The CDR3 region is CASSPDRGYEAFF. DNA of the CDR3: TGTGCCAGCAGCCCGGACAGGGGCTATGAAGCTTTCTTT.

V and J are TRBV28 and TRBJ2-7; the D is unclear. CDR1 MDHEN and CDR2 SYDVKM come from the germline V gene. V lost 4 bases, J lost 4 bases, and 11 bases lay in between. The CDR3 length is 13 residues. CDR3 DNA sequence: TGTGCCAGCAGTTGGGTAACTCCGTACGAGCAGTACTTC. It yields the protein CASSWVTPYEQYF.

The chain combines TRBV3-1 with TRBJ2-7; D remains unclear. In germline, CDR1 is LGHDT, CDR2 YNNKEL (reference sequence). The CDR3 is made up of 15 amino acids. V shed 3 bases and J shed 1 base, with 13 bases lying between them. CDR3 loop: CASSQIHHWSYEQYF. DNA of the CDR3: TGTGCCAGCAGCCAGATCCACCACTGGTCCTACGAGCAGTACTTC.

The chain has TRBV7-2 and TRBJ2-5; D is unclear. The CDR3 is 14 residues long. Germline V gene sequence: CDR1 SGHTA, CDR2 FQGNSA. The V gene lost 1 base and the J gene lost 0 bases, with 6 bases spanning the gap. The CDR3 reads CASSLGRNQETQYF. The CDR3 region has the DNA TGTGCCAGCAGCTTAGGCAGGAACCAAGAGACCCAGTACTTC.

V and J are TRBV7-8 and TRBJ2-5; possible D gene TRBD2, 6 bases. The CDR3 length is 14 residues. Trimming removed 5 bases from V and 2 bases from J, with 12 bases in between. Germline V CDR1 and CDR2: SGHVS, FQNEAQ. The CDR3 region is CASSAAGGQETQYF. CDR3 DNA: TGTGCCAGCAGCGCAGCGGGTGGGCAAGAGACCCAGTACTTC. Supplemented by reference TRBV7-8 and TRBJ2-5, the full variable domain reads GAGVSQSPRYKVAKRGQDVALRCDPISGHVSLFWYQQALGQGPEFLTYFQNEAQLDKSGLPSDRFFAERPEGSVSTLKIQRTQQEDSAVYLCASSAAGGQETQYFGPGTRLLVL.

This clonotype was detected only a few times. V is TRBV12-3 or TRBV12-4 and J is TRBJ1-3; maybe TRBD1 (6 bases). The V and J ends lost 7 bases and 4 bases respectively, with 14 bases between them. CDR3 length equals 14 residues. The CDR3 spells CASTPGTLGNTIYF. CDR3 in DNA: TGTGCCAGCACCCCCGGGACACTAGGAAACACCATATATTTT.

The chain recombines TRBV12-3 or TRBV12-4 with TRBJ2-1; 9 nucleotides align to TRBD2. This CDR3 region has 15 residues. The V gene end was trimmed by 3 bases and the J gene end by 7 bases; junction bases not matched to a gene: 7. CDR3 loop: CASSFVGGGGNEQFF. CDR3 nucleotides: TGTGCCAGCAGTTTCGTTGGCGGGGGGGGGAATGAGCAGTTCTTC.

This sequence joins TRBV7-9 and TRBJ2-2; D is ambiguous. V lost 10 bases and J lost 3, with 9 bases in between. This CDR3 spans 12 amino acids. Germline V gives CDR1 SEHNR, CDR2 FQNEAQ (reference sequence). CDR3 residues: CATSRDTGELFF. DNA of the CDR3: TGTGCCACAAGTCGGGACACCGGGGAGCTGTTTTTT.

The rearrangement uses TRBV20-1 and TRBJ2-1, with a possible D match to TRBD2 (5 bases). The CDR3 runs to 14 residues. V lost 0 bases and J 6 bases, leaving 12 bases between the germline ends. Looked up from germline, CDR1 is DFQATT and CDR2 is SNEGSKA (reference sequence). CDR3 DNA sequence: TGCAGTGCTAGAGAACCTACTAGGATCAATGAGCAGTTCTTC. This translates into CSAREPTRINEQFF.

The chain employs TRBV12-3 or TRBV12-4 and TRBJ1-1; TRBD1 is a possible D gene (6 bases). V was shortened by 3 bases and J by 8 bases, with 10 bases between the two germline ends. The CDR3 covers 12 residues. Here the CDR3 DNA reads TGTGCCAGCAGTTTTACGGGGGCCGAAGCTTTCTTT. Its translation is CASSFTGAEAFF.

This CDR3 is CASSQGTSVGQFF. In nucleotides, the CDR3 is TGTGCCAGCAGCCAGGGGACTAGTGTGGGGCAGTTCTTC. The rearrangement joins TRBV3-1 to TRBJ2-1, with 8 bases matching TRBD2. The CDR3 sequence is 13 residues long. Germline V gene lookup returns CDR1 LGHDT and CDR2 YNNKEL (reference sequence). V gave up 3 bases and J gave up 12 bases; unmatched junction bases: 7.

The gene calls are TRBV4-1 and TRBJ1-5; D is unclear. The CDR3 totals 13 residues. Germline V CDR1 and CDR2: MGHRA, YSYEKL. V lost 0 bases, J lost 7 bases, and 7 bases lay in between. Here the CDR3 reads CASSQDRRQPQHF. CDR3 sequence (DNA): TGCGCCAGCAGCCAAGACCGGAGACAGCCCCAGCATTTT.

This clonotype was recorded at least ten times. The rearrangement joins TRBV10-3 to TRBJ1-6; D is possibly TRBD1 (5 bases). There are 15 residues in the CDR3. Trimming took off 10 bases at V and 10 bases at J, with 23 bases between the two ends. The germline gives CDR1 ENHRY, CDR2 SYGVKD. Written as DNA, the CDR3 is TGTGCCACGAGGAAAACAGGCCTGGACGGGTCACCCCTCCACTTT. This translates into CATRKTGLDGSPLHF.

The rearrangement joins TRBV30 to TRBJ1-1, with 10 bases that match TRBD1. The CDR3 sequence is 12 residues long. The ends lost 8 bases at V and 6 bases at J; junction bases unmatched: 6. In germline, CDR1 is GTSNPN, CDR2 SVGIG (reference sequence). Here the CDR3 reads CATGQGGPEAFF. The CDR3, as DNA: TGTGCCACCGGACAGGGGGGCCCTGAAGCTTTCTTT. The full variable domain, its missing parts supplied by reference TRBV30 and TRBJ1-1, is SQTIHQWPATLVQPVGSPLSLECTVEGTSNPNLYWYRQAAGRGLQLLFYSVGIGQISSEVPQNLSASRPQDRQFILSSKKLLLSDSGFYLCATGQGGPEAFFGQGTRLTVV.

This clonotype occurred a few times. The chain carries TRBV6-5 and TRBJ2-7; D tentatively fits TRBD1 or TRBD2 (5 bases each). The CDR3 is 15 residues long. Germline V gives CDR1 MNHEY, CDR2 SVGAGI. Trimming removed 2 bases from V and 0 bases from J, with 11 bases in between. The CDR3 DNA reads TGTGCCAGCAGTTACGGGGCTAGCCCCTCCTACGAGCAGTACTTC. It is translated as CASSYGASPSYEQYF.

In this sample, this clonotype turned up many times. The chain is built from TRBV5-1 and TRBJ2-3; unclear D gene. With 2 bases removed from V and 2 bases from J, the gap between germline ends came to 21 bases. Germline V gene data show CDR1 as SGHRS and CDR2 as YFSETQ. The CDR3 sequence is 18 residues long. The CDR3 DNA is TGCGCCAGCAGCTTCGTCCCCCTTCTCGGGCTAAACACAGATACGCAGTATTTT. Amino acid sequence: CASSFVPLLGLNTDTQYF.

V is TRBV9 and J is TRBJ2-2; D remains unclear. The V and J ends lost 0 bases and 0 bases respectively, with 9 bases between them. The V gene's germline CDR1 is SGDLS and CDR2 YYNGEE. This CDR3 is 16 amino acids long. The CDR3 DNA is TGTGCCAGCAGCGTAGAAGTCGGCGCGAACACCGGGGAGCTGTTTTTT. It encodes CASSVEVGANTGELFF.

The chain joins TRBV5-1 to TRBJ2-1, with TRBD2 matching over 11 bases. V gave up 5 bases and J gave up 5 bases; unmatched junction bases: 12. Germline CDR1 reads SGHRS; CDR2 reads YFSETQ. This CDR3 has 17 amino acids. Here the CDR3 DNA reads TGCGCCAGCAGTATTACTAGCGGGAGAATGGGGCACAATGAGCAGTTCTTC. Translation: CASSITSGRMGHNEQFF.

This clonotype appeared many times. The chain combines TRBV7-9 with TRBJ2-1, with D possibly matching TRBD1 (5 bases). Per the germline V gene, CDR1 is SEHNR and CDR2 is FQNEAQ (reference sequence). The CDR3 consists of 18 residues. The V end was cut by 0 bases, the J end by 2 bases, with 17 bases between. This CDR3 is CASSLAFPCRVPYNEQFF. CDR3 nucleotide sequence: TGTGCCAGCAGCTTAGCGTTTCCCTGCAGGGTCCCCTACAATGAGCAGTTCTTC.

The rearrangement uses TRBV12-3 or TRBV12-4 and TRBJ1-5; D perhaps matches TRBD1 (6 bases). The ends were cut back, 2 bases at V and 7 bases at J, with 18 bases in the middle. The CDR3 runs to 16 residues. CDR3 bases: TGTGCCAGCAGTTTAAATGGGGGGCAGGTGTGGCAGCCCCAGCATTTT. Encoded protein: CASSLNGGQVWQPQHF.